Each of the 20 T cell receptor beta chains below was sequenced from the same sample in a study of identical twins. TCRdb called the 5' RACE reads again in MiXCR, with one record for every CDR3 protein. The sample gives around 650,000 distinct CDR3 sequences, just over 7% of which show up once; roughly 1.6% is in the top ten. The same data also contributed to another study, on yellow fever vaccine responses in identical twins.

The sample taken for sequencing was PBMCs. These receptors came from a woman younger than 35 in good health.

The V and J genes are TRBV28 and TRBJ2-3, with TRBD2 matching over 11 bases. The CDR3 extends over 17 amino acids. V lost 3 bases to trimming and J lost 3 bases; unmatched junction nucleotides: 8. Germline V gene sequence: CDR1 MDHEN, CDR2 SYDVKM. The CDR3 region has the DNA TGTGCCAGCAGTTTGACCCCGGGGACTAGCGGAACAGATACGCAGTATTTT. Translating gives CASSLTPGTSGTDTQYF.

The chain couples TRBV7-2 to TRBJ2-7, with a possible D match to TRBD1 (5 bases). The germline V and J ends were trimmed by 3 bases and 7 bases, with 19 bases remaining between them. Germline V gene data show CDR1 as SGHTA and CDR2 as FQGNSA. The CDR3 totals 15 residues. CDR3 nucleotides: TGTGCCAGCAGCTTGTCCACAGGCCCCCAGGGAGAGCAGTACTTC. This gives the protein CASSLSTGPQGEQYF.

V and J are TRBV9 and TRBJ1-4; possibly TRBD1 for D (5 bases). V was trimmed by 0 bases and J by 9 bases, leaving 21 bases between them. The CDR3 runs to 17 residues. The germline gives CDR1 SGDLS, CDR2 YYNGEE. The CDR3 nucleotides are TGTGCCAGCAGCGTAGCTTTAGGGGCCGCCGGTGACAAAAAACTGTTTTTT. It codes for CASSVALGAAGDKKLFF.

Only a few counts were recorded for this clonotype. This chain joins TRBV5-1 and TRBJ2-3; 11 bases agree with TRBD2. CDR3 length: 15 amino acids. The ends lost 4 bases at V and 1 base at J; junction bases unmatched: 2. Germline CDR1 reads SGHRS; CDR2 reads YFSETQ. In nucleotides, the CDR3 is TGCGCCAGCAGCAAGGGACTAGCGGGCACAGATACGCAGTATTTT. Translation: CASSKGLAGTDTQYF.

The genes are TRBV3-1 and TRBJ2-3, with 10 bases aligning to TRBD2. The CDR3 is 15 residues long. Germline CDR1 LGHDT, CDR2 YNNKEL (reference sequence). J was trimmed by 5 bases and V by 4 bases; bases with no gene match: 6. The CDR3 DNA is TGTGCCAGCAGCCGTAGCGGGGGGCAGATAGATACGCAGTATTTT. Its translation: CASSRSGGQIDTQYF.

This clonotype has only a few counts. The V gene is TRBV11-2, the J gene TRBJ1-1, with a tentative D call TRBD1 (5 bases). Germline CDR1 and CDR2: SGHAT and FQNNGV. V lost 8 bases and J 5 bases, leaving 12 bases between the germline ends. The CDR3 is made up of 12 amino acids. In DNA form, the CDR3 reads TGTGCCAGCTTGGATTGGGGGACTGAAGCTTTCTTT. This translates into CASLDWGTEAFF.

Many counts were recorded for this clonotype. V usage is TRBV5-6 and J usage is TRBJ1-6; D is unclear. Trimming removed 1 base from V and 9 bases from J, with 14 bases in between. The CDR3 length is 15 residues. Germline V lookup: CDR1 SGHDT, CDR2 YYEEEE. This chain's CDR3 is CASSLRVEGSSPLHF. The CDR3 nucleotides are TGTGCCAGCAGCTTGCGGGTGGAGGGTTCTTCACCCCTCCACTTT.

A few counts support this clonotype. This rearrangement joins TRBV20-1 to TRBJ2-3; a possible D gene is TRBD1 (6 bases). V lost 5 bases to trimming and J lost 3 bases, with 15 bases between them. The CDR3 length is 14 residues. CDR1 and CDR2 (germline): DFQATT, SNEGSKA (reference sequence). Here the CDR3 reads CSAGGLPGTDTQYF. DNA for the CDR3: TGCAGTGCTGGGGGCCTCCCGGGGACAGATACGCAGTATTTT.

J is TRBJ2-3 and V is TRBV7-2, with 13 bases matching TRBD2. In germline, CDR1 is SGHTA, CDR2 FQGNSA. The length of the CDR3 is 16 residues. V was clipped by 4 bases and J by 1 base; unmatched bases: 2. For the CDR3, the DNA is TGTGCCAGCAGCTGGGGGACTAGCGGGGGCACAGATACGCAGTATTTT. Translation gives CASSWGTSGGTDTQYF.

The rearrangement joins TRBV6-5 to TRBJ2-1; tentative D call: TRBD1 (6 bases). The germline CDR1 and CDR2 sequences are MNHEY and SVGAGI. The CDR3 runs to 15 residues. The V gene lost 1 base and the J gene lost 2 bases, with 9 bases spanning the gap. CDR3 protein: CASSYLGAPYNEQFF. CDR3 DNA: TGTGCCAGCAGTTACTTGGGGGCCCCCTACAATGAGCAGTTCTTC.

This clonotype was observed at least ten times. CDR3 sequence: CASSQGTEAFF. DNA of the CDR3: TGTGCCAGCAGCCAGGGGACTGAAGCTTTCTTT. This chain joins TRBV3-1 and TRBJ1-1; no clear D gene. The CDR3 has 11 amino acids. Trimming removed 3 bases at V and 5 bases at J, with 4 bases between. The germline gives CDR1 LGHDT, CDR2 YNNKEL (reference sequence). Full variable domain (outside the CDR3, taken from reference TRBV3-1 and TRBJ1-1): DTAVSQTPKYLVTQMGNDKSIKCEQNLGHDTMYWYKQDSKKFLKIMFSYNNKELIINETVPNRFSPKSPDKAHLNLHINSLELGDSAVYFCASSQGTEAFFGQGTRLTVV.

This clonotype was counted ten times or more. The chain couples TRBV20-1 to TRBJ2-5; 9 bases map to TRBD1. Germline-derived CDR1 and CDR2 are DFQATT and SNEGSKA (reference sequence). The CDR3 covers 16 residues. V gave up 3 bases and J gave up 1 base; unmatched junction bases: 9. CDR3: CSASHAGTGTQETQYF. CDR3 coding DNA: TGCAGTGCTAGCCATGCAGGGACAGGGACCCAAGAGACCCAGTACTTC.

This clonotype was counted at least ten times. This chain uses TRBV7-2 with TRBJ2-3; unclear D gene. Trimming took 1 base from V and 3 from J, leaving 11 bases between them. Germline lookup yields CDR1 SGHTA and CDR2 FQGNSA. The CDR3 loop spans 15 amino acids. The CDR3 is CASSLVPIRTDTQYF. CDR3 bases: TGTGCCAGCAGCTTAGTACCCATCCGGACAGATACGCAGTATTTT.

The V call is TRBV4-1, the J call TRBJ2-1; the D gene could be TRBD1 or TRBD2 (5 bases each). This CDR3 spans 13 amino acids. Trimming took off 5 bases at V and 9 bases at J, with 14 bases between the two ends. In germline, CDR1 is MGHRA, CDR2 YSYEKL. CDR3 residues: CASSLEGRVEQFF. As DNA, the CDR3 is TGCGCCAGCAGCTTAGAGGGACGAGTTGAGCAGTTCTTC.

This clonotype was detected a few times. CDR3 amino acids: CSARSSAGPPDTQYF. The CDR3 DNA reads as TGCAGTGCTAGATCTTCGGCGGGACCCCCCGATACGCAGTATTTT. This chain connects TRBV20-1 to TRBJ2-3; tentatively, D is TRBD2 (6 bases). V lost 2 bases to trimming and J lost 6 bases, with 18 bases between them. CDR3 length: 15 residues. Per the germline V gene, CDR1 is DFQATT and CDR2 is SNEGSKA (reference sequence).

This chain uses TRBV6-1 with TRBJ2-1; 7 bases agree with TRBD1. This CDR3 comprises 15 residues. CDR1 is MNHNS and CDR2 is SASEGT in the germline V gene. With 6 bases clipped from V and 2 bases from J, the junction kept 7 bases outside the gene matches. Here the CDR3 reads CASSPTGDAYNEQFF. The CDR3 DNA reads as TGTGCCAGCAGCCCAACAGGGGATGCCTACAATGAGCAGTTCTTC.

The rearrangement uses TRBV9 and TRBJ2-1; no clear D gene. Germline assignment: CDR1 SGDLS and CDR2 YYNGEE. V lost 0 bases, J lost 9 bases, and 10 bases lay in between. The CDR3 is 13 amino acids. The chain's CDR3 is CASSVESIAEQFF. The CDR3 DNA reads TGTGCCAGCAGCGTAGAATCTATCGCTGAGCAGTTCTTC.

This clonotype was seen a few times. The V call is TRBV20-1, the J call TRBJ2-3, with 10 bases fitting TRBD2. V gave up 0 bases and J gave up 4 bases; unmatched junction bases: 1. This CDR3 has 14 amino acids. Germline values: CDR1 DFQATT, CDR2 SNEGSKA (reference sequence). The CDR3 region is CSARDTSGADTQYF. Written as DNA, the CDR3 is TGCAGTGCTAGAGACACTAGCGGGGCAGATACGCAGTATTTT.

This clonotype was recorded many times. J is TRBJ1-5 and V is TRBV28; D gene ambiguous. Trimming took 5 bases from V and 4 from J, leaving 18 bases between them. The germline CDR1 and CDR2 sequences are MDHEN and SYDVKM. CDR3 length: 16 amino acids. In DNA, the CDR3 is TGTGCCAGCAGTCTCAACCTCGGCGTTGGGAATCAGCCCCAGCATTTT. This gives the protein CASSLNLGVGNQPQHF.

This chain connects TRBV6-1 to TRBJ1-2; tentatively, D is TRBD1 (5 bases). The CDR3 covers 13 residues. V lost 5 bases to trimming and J lost 4 bases, with 11 bases between them. CDR1 MNHNS and CDR2 SASEGT come from the germline V gene. The CDR3 DNA follows: TGTGCCAGCAGTAGGGACCCTGGCTATGGCTACACCTTC. It is translated as CASSRDPGYGYTF.